This is a list of T cell receptor beta chains from one sample in a study of cytomegalovirus exposure and HLA in healthy donors. The method was immunoSEQ multiplex PCR; TCRdb's version includes in-frame clones alone and lacks a portion of them. In the table there are 120,000 to 150,000 clones, under 85% of which are singletons. Sequencing was done on a sample of PBMCs. The receptor set was obtained from a middle-aged woman in good health and CMV-seropositive. Each CDR3 is given with its conserved first and last residue. The D gene is left open where the match is weak. Not all rows give a size; the values are once, few, many and, for expanded clones, a class.

V: TRBV7-9; D: TRBD1; size: NA; J: TRBJ1-1; DNA: TGTGCCAGCAAATCTGGGACAGCTAACACTGAAGCTTTCTTT; CDR3: CASKSGTANTEAFF
V: TRBV19; D: TRBD1; size: NA; J: TRBJ2-7; DNA: TGTGCCAGTGGTCGGACAGGCGATTCCTACGAGCAGTACTTC; CDR3: CASGRTGDSYEQYF
V: TRBV6-5; D: TRBD1; size: NA; J: TRBJ1-2; DNA: TGTGCCAGCAGTTCACGGACAGGATTCTATGGCTACACCTTC; CDR3: CASSSRTGFYGYTF
V: TRBV4-2; D: NA; size: NA; J: TRBJ1-2; DNA: TGTGCCAGCAGCCAAGAAATAGGATCGGGACTAAGCTATGGCTACACCTTC; CDR3: CASSQEIGSGLSYGYTF
V: TRBV7-6; D: NA; size: NA; J: TRBJ1-1; DNA: TGTGCCAGCAGGGGGGCGGGGAACACTGAAGCTTTCTTT; CDR3: CASRGAGNTEAFF
V: TRBV6-5; D: NA; size: NA; J: TRBJ2-2; DNA: TGTGCCAGCAGTTACTCGTCCCCTGGGGAGCTGTTTTTT; CDR3: CASSYSSPGELFF
V: TRBV4-2; D: TRBD1; size: NA; J: TRBJ2-1; DNA: TGTGCCAGCAGCCAAGATCAGGGGGCCGGTTACAATGAGCAGTTCTTC; CDR3: CASSQDQGAGYNEQFF
V: TRBV27; D: TRBD1; size: NA; J: TRBJ1-5; DNA: TGTGCCAGCAGCCCGACAGGGGGGAGCAATCAGCCCCAGCATTTT; CDR3: CASSPTGGSNQPQHF
V: TRBV18; D: TRBD1; size: NA; J: TRBJ1-2; DNA: TGTGCCAGCTCACCATACCTCGGACAGGTAGTTAGCTATGGCTACACCTTC; CDR3: CASSPYLGQVVSYGYTF
V: TRBV7-2; D: TRBD2; size: NA; J: TRBJ2-3; DNA: TGTGCCAGCAGCCACAGGGCGGGGGGCCTGACAGATACGCAGTATTTT; CDR3: CASSHRAGGLTDTQYF
V: TRBV27; D: NA; size: NA; J: TRBJ2-7; DNA: TGTGCCAGCAGTGCCGGGACACTTTACGAGCAGTACTTC; CDR3: CASSAGTLYEQYF
V: TRBV6-5; D: NA; size: NA; J: TRBJ1-2; DNA: TGTGCCAGCAGGGAACTAGGCGGAAAAAACTATGGCTACACCTTC; CDR3: CASRELGGKNYGYTF
V: TRBV5-1; D: NA; size: NA; J: TRBJ2-7; DNA: TGCGCCACCTCCTCCCGGGAAGCTGCTTCGGGAGAGCAGTACTTC; CDR3: CATSSREAASGEQYF
V: TRBV30; D: NA; size: NA; J: TRBJ2-3; DNA: TGTGCCTGGAGTCGTCTGGGAGGCGATAGCACAGATACGCAGTATTTT; CDR3: CAWSRLGGDSTDTQYF
V: TRBV30; D: NA; size: NA; J: TRBJ1-2; DNA: TGTGCCTGGAGTGAAACAGGGAACGGCTACACCTTC; CDR3: CAWSETGNGYTF
V: TRBV6-5; D: TRBD1; size: NA; J: TRBJ1-1; DNA: TGTGCCAGCAGTTACCCGGGACAGGGGTCCACTGAAGCTTTCTTT; CDR3: CASSYPGQGSTEAFF
V: TRBV7-9; D: NA; size: once; J: TRBJ2-7; DNA: TGTGCCAGCAGGTCCGGGGGAAACTACGAGCAGTACTTC; CDR3: CASRSGGNYEQYF
V: TRBV19; D: NA; size: few; J: TRBJ1-1; DNA: TGTGCCAGTAGTATGGGCAGGGCGGGAACTGAAGCTTTCTTT; CDR3: CASSMGRAGTEAFF